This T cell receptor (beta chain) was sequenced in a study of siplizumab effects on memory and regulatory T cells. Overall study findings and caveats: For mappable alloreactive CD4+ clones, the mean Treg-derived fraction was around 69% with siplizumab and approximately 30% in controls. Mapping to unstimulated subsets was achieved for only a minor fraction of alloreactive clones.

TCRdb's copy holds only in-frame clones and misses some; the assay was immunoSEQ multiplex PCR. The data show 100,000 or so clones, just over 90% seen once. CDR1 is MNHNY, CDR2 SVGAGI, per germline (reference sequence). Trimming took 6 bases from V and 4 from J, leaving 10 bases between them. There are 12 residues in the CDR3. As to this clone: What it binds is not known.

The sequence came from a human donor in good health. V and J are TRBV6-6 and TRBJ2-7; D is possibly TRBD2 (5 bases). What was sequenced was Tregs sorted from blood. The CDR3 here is CASSPGLYEQYF. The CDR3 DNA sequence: TGTGCCAGCAGCCCCGGACTGTACGAGCAGTACTTC.